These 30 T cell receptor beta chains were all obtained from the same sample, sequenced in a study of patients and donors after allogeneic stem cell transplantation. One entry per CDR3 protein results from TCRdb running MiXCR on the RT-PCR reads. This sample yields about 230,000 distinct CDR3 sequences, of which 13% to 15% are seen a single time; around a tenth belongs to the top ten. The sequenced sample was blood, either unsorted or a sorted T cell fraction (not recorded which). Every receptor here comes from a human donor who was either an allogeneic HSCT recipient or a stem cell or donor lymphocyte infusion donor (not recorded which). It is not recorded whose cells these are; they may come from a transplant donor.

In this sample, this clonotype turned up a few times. DNA for the CDR3: TGTGCCAGCGGAGGCCCGGGACAGGGGGCCAGCGGCTACACCTTC. This sequence encodes CASGGPGQGASGYTF. The chain uses TRBV28 and TRBJ1-2, with 12 bases identical to TRBD1. The length of the CDR3 is 15 residues. Germline loops: CDR1 MDHEN, CDR2 SYDVKM. The junction had 12 bases not matched to a gene; V was cut back by 8 bases and J by 8 bases.

CDR3 in amino acids: CASSLAPPLTEAFF. The CDR3 bases are TGTGCCAGCAGCTTAGCGCCGCCTCTGACTGAAGCTTTCTTT. The chain joins TRBV7-9 to TRBJ1-1; D remains ambiguous. CDR1 is SEHNR, CDR2 FQNEAQ, per germline (reference sequence). The ends were cut back, 0 bases at V and 5 bases at J, with 10 bases in the middle. The CDR3 spans 14 residues.

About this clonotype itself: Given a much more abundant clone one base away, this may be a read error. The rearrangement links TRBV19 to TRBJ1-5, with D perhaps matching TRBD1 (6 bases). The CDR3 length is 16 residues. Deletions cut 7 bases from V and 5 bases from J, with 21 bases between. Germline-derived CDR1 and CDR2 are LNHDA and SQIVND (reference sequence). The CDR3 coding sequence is TGTGCCAGTAATACTAGACAGGCCCAGTTGTATCAGCCCCAGCATTTT. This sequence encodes CASNTRQAQLYQPQHF.

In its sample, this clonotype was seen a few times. This CDR3 reads CASSKSSAPTDTQYF. CDR3 coding DNA: TGTGCCAGCAGCAAGAGTAGCGCACCCACAGATACGCAGTATTTT. The chain uses TRBV7-2 and TRBJ2-3, with D maybe TRBD2 (5 bases). There are 15 residues in the CDR3. The V and J ends lost 5 bases and 2 bases respectively, with 14 bases between them. Germline CDR1 reads SGHTA; CDR2 reads FQGNSA.

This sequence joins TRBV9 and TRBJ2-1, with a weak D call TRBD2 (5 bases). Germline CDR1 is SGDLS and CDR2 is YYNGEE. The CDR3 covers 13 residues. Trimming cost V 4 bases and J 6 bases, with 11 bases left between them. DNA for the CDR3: TGTGCCAGCAGCCCTCGGACTTCCAATGAGCAGTTCTTC. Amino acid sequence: CASSPRTSNEQFF.

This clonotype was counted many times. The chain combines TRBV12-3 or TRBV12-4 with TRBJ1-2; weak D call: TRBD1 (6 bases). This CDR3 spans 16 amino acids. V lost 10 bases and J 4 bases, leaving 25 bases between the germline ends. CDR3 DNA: TGTGCCACCAGGCTCCGGGGGCCGAATTCAGGCTATGGCTACACCTTC. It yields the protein CATRLRGPNSGYGYTF.

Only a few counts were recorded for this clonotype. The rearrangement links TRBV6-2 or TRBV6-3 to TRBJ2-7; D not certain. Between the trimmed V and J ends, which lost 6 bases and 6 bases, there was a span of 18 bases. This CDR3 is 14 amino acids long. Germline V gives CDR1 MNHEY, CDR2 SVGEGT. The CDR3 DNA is TGTGCCAGCAGGGAGAGTGGGAAGAAGACCGAGCAGTACTTC. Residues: CASRESGKKTEQYF.

CDR3 sequence (DNA): TGTGCCAGCAGAACCAGGACTAGCGGGAACTCCTACAATGAGCAGTTCTTC. It is translated as CASRTRTSGNSYNEQFF. This chain connects TRBV6-1 to TRBJ2-1; 12 positions match TRBD2. This CDR3 is built from 17 residues. V shed 6 bases, J shed 0 bases, and the junction held 6 bases outside the gene matches. CDR1 and CDR2 from the germline V gene are MNHNS and SASEGT.

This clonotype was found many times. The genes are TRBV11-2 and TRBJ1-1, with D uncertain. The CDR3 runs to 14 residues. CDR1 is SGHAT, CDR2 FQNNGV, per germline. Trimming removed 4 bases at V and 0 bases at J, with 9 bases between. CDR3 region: CASSSPMVNTEAFF. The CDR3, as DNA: TGTGCCAGCAGCTCGCCCATGGTGAACACTGAAGCTTTCTTT.

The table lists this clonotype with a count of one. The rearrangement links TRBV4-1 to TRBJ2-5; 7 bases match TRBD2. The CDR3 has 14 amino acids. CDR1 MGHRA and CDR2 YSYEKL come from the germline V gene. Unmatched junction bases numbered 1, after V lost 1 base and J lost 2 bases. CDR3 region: CASSQVSGQETQYF. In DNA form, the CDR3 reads TGCGCCAGCAGCCAAGTTAGCGGGCAAGAGACCCAGTACTTC.

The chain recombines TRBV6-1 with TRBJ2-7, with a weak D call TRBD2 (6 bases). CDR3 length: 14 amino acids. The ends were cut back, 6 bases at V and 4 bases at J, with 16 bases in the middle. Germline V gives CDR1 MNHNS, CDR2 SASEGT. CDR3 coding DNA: TGTGCCAGCAGCCAAATAGCGGAGTTATACGAGCAGTACTTC. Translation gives CASSQIAELYEQYF.

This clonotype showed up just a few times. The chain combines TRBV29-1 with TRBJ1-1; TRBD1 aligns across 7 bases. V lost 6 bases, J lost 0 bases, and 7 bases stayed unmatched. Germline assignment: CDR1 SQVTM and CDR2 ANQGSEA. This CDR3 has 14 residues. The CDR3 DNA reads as TGCAGCGTCTCCGGGACAGTGATGAACACTGAAGCTTTCTTT. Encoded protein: CSVSGTVMNTEAFF.

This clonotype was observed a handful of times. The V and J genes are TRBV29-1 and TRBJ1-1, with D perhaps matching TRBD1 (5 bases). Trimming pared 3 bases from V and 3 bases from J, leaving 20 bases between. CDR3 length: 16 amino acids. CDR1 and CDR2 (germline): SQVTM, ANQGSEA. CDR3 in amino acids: CSVEPRSTDPDTEAFF. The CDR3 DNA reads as TGCAGCGTTGAGCCCAGATCGACAGACCCAGACACTGAAGCTTTCTTT.

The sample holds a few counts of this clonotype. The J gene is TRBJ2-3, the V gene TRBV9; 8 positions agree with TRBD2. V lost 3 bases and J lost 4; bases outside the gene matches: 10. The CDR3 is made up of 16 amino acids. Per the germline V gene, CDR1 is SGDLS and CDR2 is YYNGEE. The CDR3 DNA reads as TGTGCCAGCAGCGAGGGATTTAGCGGGGCCGCAGATACGCAGTATTTT. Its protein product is CASSEGFSGAADTQYF.

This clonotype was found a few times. As DNA, the CDR3 is TGTGCCAGCAGGGAGGGCACGAGGGGGAGCAATCAGCCCCAGCATTTT. Translation: CASREGTRGSNQPQHF. The V call is TRBV6-1, the J call TRBJ1-5; TRBD1 is a possible D gene (6 bases). V was trimmed by 6 bases and J by 1 base, leaving 16 bases between them. This CDR3 region has 16 residues. Germline V gene sequence: CDR1 MNHNS, CDR2 SASEGT.

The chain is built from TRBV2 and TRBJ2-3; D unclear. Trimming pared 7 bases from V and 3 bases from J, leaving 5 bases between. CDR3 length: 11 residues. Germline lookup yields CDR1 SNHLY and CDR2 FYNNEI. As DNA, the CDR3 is TGTGCCAGCACAATGACAGATACGCAGTATTTT. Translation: CASTMTDTQYF.

Here the CDR3 DNA reads TGTGCCAGCACCGACGGGGGCCTAAGGGAGACCCAGTACTTC. Protein: CASTDGGLRETQYF. The rearrangement joins TRBV6-2 or TRBV6-3 to TRBJ2-5; D tentatively fits TRBD1 or TRBD2 (6 bases each). CDR3 size: 14 residues. Trimming removed 7 bases from V and 5 bases from J, with 17 bases in between. Per the germline V gene, CDR1 is MNHEY and CDR2 is SVGEGT.

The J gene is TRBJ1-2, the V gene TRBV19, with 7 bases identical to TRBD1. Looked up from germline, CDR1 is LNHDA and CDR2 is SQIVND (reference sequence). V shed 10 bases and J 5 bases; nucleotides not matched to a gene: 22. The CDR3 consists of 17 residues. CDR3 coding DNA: TGTGCCACCGACCCCGGCGGACAGGTCGTAAGTCGTTATGGCTACACCTTC. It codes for CATDPGGQVVSRYGYTF.

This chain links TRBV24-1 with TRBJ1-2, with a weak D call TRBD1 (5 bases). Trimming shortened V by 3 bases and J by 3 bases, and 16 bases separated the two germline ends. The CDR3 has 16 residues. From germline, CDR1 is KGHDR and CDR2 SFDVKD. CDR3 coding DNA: TGTGCCACCAGTGATCCGATGGCGGGGGAGGACTATGGCTACACCTTC. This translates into CATSDPMAGEDYGYTF.

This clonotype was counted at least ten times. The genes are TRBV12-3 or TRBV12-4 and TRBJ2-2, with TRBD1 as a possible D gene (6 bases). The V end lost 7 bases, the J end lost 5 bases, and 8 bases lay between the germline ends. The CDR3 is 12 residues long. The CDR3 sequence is CASITGTGELFF. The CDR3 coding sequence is TGTGCCAGCATTACAGGGACCGGGGAGCTGTTTTTT.

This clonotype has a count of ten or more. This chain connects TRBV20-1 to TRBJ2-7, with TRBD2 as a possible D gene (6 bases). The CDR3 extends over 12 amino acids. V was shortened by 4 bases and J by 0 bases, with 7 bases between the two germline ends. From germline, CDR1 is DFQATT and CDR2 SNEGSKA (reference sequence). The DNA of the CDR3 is TGCAGTGCTACTAGCGTCTCCTACGAGCAGTACTTC. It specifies CSATSVSYEQYF.

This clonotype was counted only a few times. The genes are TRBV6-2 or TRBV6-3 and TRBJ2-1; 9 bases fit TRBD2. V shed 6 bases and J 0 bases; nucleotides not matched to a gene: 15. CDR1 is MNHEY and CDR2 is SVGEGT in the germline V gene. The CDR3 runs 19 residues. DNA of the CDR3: TGTGCCAGCAGGGGCCGGCTAGCGGGGTCTGTAAGCTCCTACAATGAGCAGTTCTTC. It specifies CASRGRLAGSVSSYNEQFF.

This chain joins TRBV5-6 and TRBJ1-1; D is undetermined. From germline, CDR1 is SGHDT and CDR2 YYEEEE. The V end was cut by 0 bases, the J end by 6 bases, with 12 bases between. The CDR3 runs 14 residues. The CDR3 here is CASSLESVWPEAFF. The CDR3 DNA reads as TGTGCCAGCAGCTTGGAATCGGTTTGGCCTGAAGCTTTCTTT.

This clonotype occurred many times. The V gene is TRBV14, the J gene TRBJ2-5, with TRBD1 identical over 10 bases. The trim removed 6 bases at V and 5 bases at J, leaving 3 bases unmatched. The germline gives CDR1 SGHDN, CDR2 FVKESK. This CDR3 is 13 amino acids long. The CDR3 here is CASRGQGYETQYF. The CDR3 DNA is TGTGCCAGCAGGGGACAGGGGTACGAGACCCAGTACTTC.

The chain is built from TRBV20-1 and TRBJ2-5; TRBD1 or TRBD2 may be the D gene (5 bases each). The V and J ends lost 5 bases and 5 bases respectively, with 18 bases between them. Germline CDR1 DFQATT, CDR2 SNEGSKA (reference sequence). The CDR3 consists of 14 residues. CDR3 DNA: TGCAGTGCTGCCGGGACGGCCATTCGGGAGACCCAGTACTTC. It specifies CSAAGTAIRETQYF.

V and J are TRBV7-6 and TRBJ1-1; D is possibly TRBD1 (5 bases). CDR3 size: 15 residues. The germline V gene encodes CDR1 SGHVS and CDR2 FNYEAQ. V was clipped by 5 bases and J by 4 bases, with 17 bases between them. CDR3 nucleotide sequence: TGTGCCAGCAGCAGCCAAGCGGGGGGTGGCACTGAAGCTTTCTTT. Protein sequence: CASSSQAGGGTEAFF.

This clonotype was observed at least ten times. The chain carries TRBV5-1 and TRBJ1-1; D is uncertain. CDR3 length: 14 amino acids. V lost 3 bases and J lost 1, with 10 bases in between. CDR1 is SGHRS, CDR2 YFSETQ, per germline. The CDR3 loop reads CASSSTGRNTEAFF. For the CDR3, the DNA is TGCGCCAGCAGCTCCACCGGACGGAACACTGAAGCTTTCTTT.

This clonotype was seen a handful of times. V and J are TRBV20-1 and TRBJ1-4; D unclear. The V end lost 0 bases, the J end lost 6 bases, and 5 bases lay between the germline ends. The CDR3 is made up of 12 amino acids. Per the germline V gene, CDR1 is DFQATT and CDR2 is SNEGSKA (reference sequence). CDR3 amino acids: CSARDGYEKLFF. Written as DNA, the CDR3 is TGCAGTGCTAGAGACGGTTATGAAAAACTGTTTTTT.

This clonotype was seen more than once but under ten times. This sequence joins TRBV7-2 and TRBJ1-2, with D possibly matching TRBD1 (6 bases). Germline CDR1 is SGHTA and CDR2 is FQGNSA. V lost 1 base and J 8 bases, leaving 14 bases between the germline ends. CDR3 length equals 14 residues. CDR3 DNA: TGTGCCAGCAGCTTAGGGGGGGGGCGATACGGCTACACCTTC. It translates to CASSLGGGRYGYTF. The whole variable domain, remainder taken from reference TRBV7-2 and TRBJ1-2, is GAGVSQSPSNKVTEKGKDVELRCDPISGHTALYWYRQSLGQGLEFLIYFQGNSAPDKSGLPSDRFSAERTGGSVSTLTIQRTQQEDSAVYLCASSLGGGRYGYTFGSGTRLTVV.

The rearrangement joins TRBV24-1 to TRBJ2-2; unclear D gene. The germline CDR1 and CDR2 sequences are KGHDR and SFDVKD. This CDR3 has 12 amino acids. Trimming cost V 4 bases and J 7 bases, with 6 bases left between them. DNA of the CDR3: TGTGCCACCAGTGAAGGGATCGGGGAGCTGTTTTTT. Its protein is CATSEGIGELFF.